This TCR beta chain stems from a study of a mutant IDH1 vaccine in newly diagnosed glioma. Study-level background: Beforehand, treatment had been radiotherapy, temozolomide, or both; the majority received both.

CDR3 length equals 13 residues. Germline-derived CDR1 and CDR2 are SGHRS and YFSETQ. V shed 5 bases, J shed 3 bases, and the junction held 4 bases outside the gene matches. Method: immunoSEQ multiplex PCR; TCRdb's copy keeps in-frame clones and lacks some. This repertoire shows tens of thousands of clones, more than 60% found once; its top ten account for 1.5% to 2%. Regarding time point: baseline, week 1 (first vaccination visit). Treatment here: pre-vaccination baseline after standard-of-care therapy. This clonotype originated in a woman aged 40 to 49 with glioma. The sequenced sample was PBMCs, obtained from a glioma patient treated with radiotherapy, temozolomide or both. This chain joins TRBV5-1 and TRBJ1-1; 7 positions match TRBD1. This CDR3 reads CASSPGTDTEAFF. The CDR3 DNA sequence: TGCGCCAGCAGTCCCGGGACAGACACTGAAGCTTTCTTT. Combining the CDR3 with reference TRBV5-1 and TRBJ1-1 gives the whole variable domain KAGVTQTPRYLIKTRGQQVTLSCSPISGHRSVSWYQQTPGQGLQFLFEYFSETQRNKGNFPGRFSGRQFSNSRSEMNVSTLELGDSALYLCASSPGTDTEAFFGQGTRLTVV.